Listed below are T cell receptor beta chains from one sample, sequenced in a study of blood T cell repertoires in COVID-19. Generated by immunoSEQ multiplex PCR, the TCRdb table keeps only in-frame clones and is missing some. The table records fewer than 200,000 clones, less than 85% of them present only once. Sequencing input: PBMCs or T cells enriched from blood (not recorded which). These receptors originate from a man aged 45-65 years who had recovered from COVID-19. Both conserved end residues are part of each CDR3. A D gene is named only where the DNA matches it firmly. The size field is filled for only some rows; it gives once, few, many or a size class.

V: TRBV5-1; D: TRBD1; J: TRBJ1-6; size: .; DNA: TGCGCCAGCAGCTTGGGACTCGAGGGGACAGGGTTTCTTTCACCCCTCCACTTT; CDR3: CASSLGLEGTGFLSPLHF
V: TRBV4-1; D: .; J: TRBJ1-5; size: .; DNA: TGCGCCAGCAGCTCCTATGGAGGGAAAAATCAGCCCCAGCATTTT; CDR3: CASSSYGGKNQPQHF
V: TRBV19; D: .; J: TRBJ1-6; size: .; DNA: TGTGCCAGCTCCGGGGGAGGAGGAAATTCACCCCTCCACTTT; CDR3: CASSGGGGNSPLHF
V: TRBV19; D: TRBD1; J: TRBJ2-7; size: many; DNA: TGTGCCAGTAGCCGACGCGGACAGGACGAGCAGTACTTC; CDR3: CASSRRGQDEQYF
V: TRBV6-5; D: .; J: TRBJ2-1; size: .; DNA: TGTGCCAGCAGCCCGGGTGCGGAAGGCTACAATGAGCAGTTCTTC; CDR3: CASSPGAEGYNEQFF
V: TRBV5-1; D: TRBD1; J: TRBJ2-5; size: .; DNA: TGCGCCAGCAGCACGGGACAGGGTTGGGAGACCCAGTACTTC; CDR3: CASSTGQGWETQYF
V: TRBV5-4; D: TRBD1; J: TRBJ2-3; size: .; DNA: TGTGCCAGCAGCTTCGGACAGGGGGTGGGTACAGATACGCAGTATTTT; CDR3: CASSFGQGVGTDTQYF
V: TRBV27; D: TRBD1; J: TRBJ2-4; size: .; DNA: TGTGCCAGCAGTCCCAAGACAGGGTTAGCCAAAAACATTCAGTACTTC; CDR3: CASSPKTGLAKNIQYF
V: TRBV3-1/TRBV3-2; D: .; J: TRBJ1-2; size: .; DNA: TGTGCCAGCAGCCAGGGGCTTGGCGGCTACACCTTC; CDR3: CASSQGLGGYTF
V: TRBV7-8; D: TRBD2; J: TRBJ2-1; size: few; DNA: TGTGCCAGCAGCAAGCGGACTAGCGGATACAATGAGCAGTTCTTC; CDR3: CASSKRTSGYNEQFF
V: TRBV18; D: TRBD1; J: TRBJ1-3; size: .; DNA: TGTGCCAGCTCACCCCCTTCAGTCAGGGGGCCTGGAAACACCATATATTTT; CDR3: CASSPPSVRGPGNTIYF
V: TRBV11-2; D: .; J: TRBJ1-6; size: .; DNA: TGTGCCAGCAGCCAAGCCCCAAACAGGGCCCTCCACTTT; CDR3: CASSQAPNRALHF
V: TRBV5-1; D: TRBD1; J: TRBJ1-2; size: .; DNA: TGCGCCAGCAGCTTGTCGACAGGGGAGAGTGGCTACACCTTC; CDR3: CASSLSTGESGYTF
V: TRBV6-5; D: .; J: TRBJ2-5; size: .; DNA: TGTGCCAGCAGCGCGGGACAGCGAAAGTACTTC; CDR3: CASSAGQRKYF
V: TRBV29-1; D: .; J: TRBJ2-5; size: .; DNA: TGCAGCGTAAGGGGCCAAATACTTCAAGAGACCCAGTACTTC; CDR3: CSVRGQILQETQYF
V: TRBV6-9; D: .; J: TRBJ1-6; size: .; DNA: TGTGCCAGCAGTTCCAGGGATGGGGTTTACTATAATTCACCCCTCCACTTT; CDR3: CASSSRDGVYYNSPLHF
V: TRBV21-1; D: .; J: TRBJ1-5; size: .; DNA: TGTGCCAGCAGCAAAATAGGGACAGATCAGCCCCAGCATTTT; CDR3: CASSKIGTDQPQHF
V: TRBV7-9; D: .; J: TRBJ1-1; size: .; DNA: TGTGCCAGCAGCGCAACCAAGGGGGTCACTGAAGCTTTCTTT; CDR3: CASSATKGVTEAFF
V: TRBV29-1; D: TRBD1; J: TRBJ1-1; size: .; DNA: TGCAGCGTGGGAGGAGGGGGCCGACGAGCTTTCTTT; CDR3: CSVGGGGRRAFF
V: TRBV7-9; D: .; J: TRBJ2-2; size: .; DNA: TGTGCCAGCAGCCCCGGAGTCGGAGGGGAGCTGTTTTTT; CDR3: CASSPGVGGELFF
V: TRBV29-1; D: TRBD1; J: TRBJ1-1; size: .; DNA: TGCAGCGGTGACAGGGGCACTGAAGCTTTCTTT; CDR3: CSGDRGTEAFF
V: TRBV7-6; D: .; J: TRBJ1-5; size: .; DNA: TGTGCCAGCAGCTGGGCGACAGGTAGCAATCAGCCCCAGCATTTT; CDR3: CASSWATGSNQPQHF
V: TRBV12-3/TRBV12-4; D: .; J: TRBJ1-1; size: once; DNA: TGTGCCAGCAGCGGACAGCTTAACACTGAAGCTTTCTTT; CDR3: CASSGQLNTEAFF
V: TRBV19; D: .; J: TRBJ2-2; size: .; DNA: TGTGCCAGTAGTCCCGATAGCCGGGGACATAACACCGGGGAGCTGTTTTTT; CDR3: CASSPDSRGHNTGELFF
V: TRBV9; D: TRBD1; J: TRBJ2-7; size: .; DNA: TGTGCCAGCAGCGGGGACAGGGGCGACGAGCAGTACTTC; CDR3: CASSGDRGDEQYF
V: TRBV23-1; D: TRBD2; J: TRBJ2-1; size: .; DNA: TGCGCCAGTGCAGTACTAGCGGGGGGGCATAAGTACAATGAGCAGTTCTTC; CDR3: CASAVLAGGHKYNEQFF
V: TRBV20-1; D: .; J: TRBJ2-7; size: .; DNA: TGCAGTGCTAGTGTGACATCCTACGAGCAGTACTTC; CDR3: CSASVTSYEQYF
V: TRBV25-1; D: .; J: TRBJ2-1; size: .; DNA: TGTGCCAGCAGTGAATACTCGAGGGGGTCTGAGCAGTTCTTC; CDR3: CASSEYSRGSEQFF
V: TRBV5-1; D: .; J: TRBJ1-2; size: .; DNA: TGCGCCAGCAGCCCGAAGGCAGGGATCGGATATGGCTACACCTTC; CDR3: CASSPKAGIGYGYTF
V: TRBV6-5; D: .; J: TRBJ2-7; size: .; DNA: TGTGCCAGCAGCCCCAAAGGGGGAAAAGTCTACGAGCAGTACTTC; CDR3: CASSPKGGKVYEQYF